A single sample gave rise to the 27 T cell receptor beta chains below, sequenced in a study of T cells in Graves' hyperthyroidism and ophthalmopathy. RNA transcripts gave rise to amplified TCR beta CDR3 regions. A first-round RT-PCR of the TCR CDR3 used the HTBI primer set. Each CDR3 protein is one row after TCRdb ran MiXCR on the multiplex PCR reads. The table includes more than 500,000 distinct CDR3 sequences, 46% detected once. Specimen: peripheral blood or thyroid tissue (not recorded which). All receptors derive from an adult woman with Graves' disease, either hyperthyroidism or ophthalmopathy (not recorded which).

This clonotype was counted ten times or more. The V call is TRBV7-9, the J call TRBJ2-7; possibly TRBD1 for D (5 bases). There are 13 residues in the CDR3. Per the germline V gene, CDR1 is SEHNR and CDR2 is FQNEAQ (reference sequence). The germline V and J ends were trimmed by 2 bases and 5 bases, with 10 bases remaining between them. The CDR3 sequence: CASSLIGAHEQYF. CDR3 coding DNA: TGTGCCAGCAGCTTAATAGGGGCCCACGAGCAGTACTTC.

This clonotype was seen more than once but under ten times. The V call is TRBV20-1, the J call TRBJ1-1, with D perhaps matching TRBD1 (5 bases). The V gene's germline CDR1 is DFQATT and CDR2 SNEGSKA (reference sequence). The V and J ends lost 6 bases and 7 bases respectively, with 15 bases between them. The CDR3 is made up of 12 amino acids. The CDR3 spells CSASGTLNEAFF. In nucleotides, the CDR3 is TGCAGTGCCAGCGGGACGCTCAATGAAGCTTTCTTT.

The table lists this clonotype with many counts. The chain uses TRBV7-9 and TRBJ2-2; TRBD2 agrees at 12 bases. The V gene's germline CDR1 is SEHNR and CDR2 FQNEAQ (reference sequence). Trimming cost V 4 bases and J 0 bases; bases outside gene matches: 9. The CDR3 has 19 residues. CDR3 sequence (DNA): TGTGCCAGCAGCTCGTCCGTCGGACTAGCGGGACCGAACACCGGGGAGCTGTTTTTT. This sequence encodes CASSSSVGLAGPNTGELFF.

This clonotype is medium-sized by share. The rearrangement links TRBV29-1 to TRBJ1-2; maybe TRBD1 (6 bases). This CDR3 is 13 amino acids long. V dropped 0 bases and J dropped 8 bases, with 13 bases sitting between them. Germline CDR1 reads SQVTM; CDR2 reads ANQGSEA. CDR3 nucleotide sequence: TGCAGCGTTGAAGAATTGGCAGGGGTAGGCTACACCTTC. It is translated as CSVEELAGVGYTF.

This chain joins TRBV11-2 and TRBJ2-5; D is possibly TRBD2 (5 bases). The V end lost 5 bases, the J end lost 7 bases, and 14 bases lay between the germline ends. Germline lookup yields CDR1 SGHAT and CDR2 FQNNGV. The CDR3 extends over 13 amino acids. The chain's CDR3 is CASSQLGEGTQYF. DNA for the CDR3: TGTGCCAGCAGCCAGCTGGGAGAAGGGACCCAGTACTTC.

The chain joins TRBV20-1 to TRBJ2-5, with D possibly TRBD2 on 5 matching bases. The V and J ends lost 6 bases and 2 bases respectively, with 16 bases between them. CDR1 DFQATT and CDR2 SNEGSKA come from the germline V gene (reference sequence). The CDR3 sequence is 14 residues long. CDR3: CSATDGGRQETQYF. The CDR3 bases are TGCAGTGCGACCGATGGAGGACGGCAAGAGACCCAGTACTTC.

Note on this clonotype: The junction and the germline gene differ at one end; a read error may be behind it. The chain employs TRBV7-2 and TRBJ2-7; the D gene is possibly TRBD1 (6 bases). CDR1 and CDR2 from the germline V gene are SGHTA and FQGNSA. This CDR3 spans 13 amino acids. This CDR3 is CASGSSGQFDQGF. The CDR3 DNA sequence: TGTGCCAGCGGCTCAAGCGGACAGTTTGATCAAGGCTTC.

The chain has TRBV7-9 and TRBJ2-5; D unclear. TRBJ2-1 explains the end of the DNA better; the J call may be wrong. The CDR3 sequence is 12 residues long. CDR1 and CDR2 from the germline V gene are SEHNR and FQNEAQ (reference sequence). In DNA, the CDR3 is TGTGCCAGCAGCTTCGAGTTAAGTGAGCAGTTCTTC. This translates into CASSFELSEQFF.

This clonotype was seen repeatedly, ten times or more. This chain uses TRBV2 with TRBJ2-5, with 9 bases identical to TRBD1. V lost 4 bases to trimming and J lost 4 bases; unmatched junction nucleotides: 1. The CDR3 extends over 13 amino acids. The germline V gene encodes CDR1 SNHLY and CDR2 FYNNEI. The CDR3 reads CASSGDRAETQYF. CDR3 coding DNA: TGTGCCAGCAGTGGGGACAGGGCAGAGACCCAGTACTTC.

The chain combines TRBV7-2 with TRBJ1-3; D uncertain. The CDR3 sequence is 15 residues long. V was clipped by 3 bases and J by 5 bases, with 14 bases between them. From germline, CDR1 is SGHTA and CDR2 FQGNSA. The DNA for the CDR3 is TGTGCCAGCAGCTTGCCGTGGGTTCGAAGAAACACCATATATTTT. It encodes CASSLPWVRRNTIYF.

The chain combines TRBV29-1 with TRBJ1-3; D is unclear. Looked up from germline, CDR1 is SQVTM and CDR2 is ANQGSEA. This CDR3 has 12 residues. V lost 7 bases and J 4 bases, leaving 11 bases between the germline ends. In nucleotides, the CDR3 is TGCAGCGCCCCCGGTCCGGGAAACACCATATATTTT. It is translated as CSAPGPGNTIYF. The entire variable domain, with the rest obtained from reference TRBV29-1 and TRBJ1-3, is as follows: SAVISQKPSRDICQRGTSLTIQCQVDSQVTMMFWYRQQPGQSLTLIATANQGSEATYESGFVIDKFPISRPNLTFSTLTVSNMSPEDSSIYLCSAPGPGNTIYFGEGSWLTVV.

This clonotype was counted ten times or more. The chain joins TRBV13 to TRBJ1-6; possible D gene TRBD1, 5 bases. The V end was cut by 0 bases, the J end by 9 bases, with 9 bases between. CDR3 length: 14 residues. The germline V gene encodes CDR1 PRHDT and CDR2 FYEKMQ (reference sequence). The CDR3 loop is CASSLGGATSPLHF. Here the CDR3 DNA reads TGTGCCAGCAGCTTAGGCGGGGCTACTTCACCCCTCCACTTT. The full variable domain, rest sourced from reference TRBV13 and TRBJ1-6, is AAGVIQSPRHLIKEKRETATLKCYPIPRHDTVYWYQQGPGQDPQFLISFYEKMQSDKGSIPDRFSAQQFSDYHSELNMSSLELGDSALYFCASSLGGATSPLHFGNGTRLTVT.

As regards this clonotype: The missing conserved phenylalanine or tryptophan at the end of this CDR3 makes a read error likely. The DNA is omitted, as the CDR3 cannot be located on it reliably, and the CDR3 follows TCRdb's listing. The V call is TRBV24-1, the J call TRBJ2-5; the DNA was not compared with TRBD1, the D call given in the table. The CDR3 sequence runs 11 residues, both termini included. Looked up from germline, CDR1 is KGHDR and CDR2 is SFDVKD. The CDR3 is CATSDDGTGVY.

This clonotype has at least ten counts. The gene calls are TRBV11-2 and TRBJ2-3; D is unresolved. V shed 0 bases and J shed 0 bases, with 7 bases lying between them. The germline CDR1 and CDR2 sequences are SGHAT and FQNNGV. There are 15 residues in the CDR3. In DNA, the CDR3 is TGTGCCAGCAGCTTAGACCCCATTAGCACAGATACGCAGTATTTT. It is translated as CASSLDPISTDTQYF.

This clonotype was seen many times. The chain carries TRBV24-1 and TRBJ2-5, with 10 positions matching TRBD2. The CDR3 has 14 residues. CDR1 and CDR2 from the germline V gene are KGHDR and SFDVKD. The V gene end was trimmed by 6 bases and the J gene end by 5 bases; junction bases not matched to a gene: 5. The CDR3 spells CATSKTSGEETQYF. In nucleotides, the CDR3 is TGTGCCACCAGTAAAACTAGCGGGGAGGAGACCCAGTACTTC.

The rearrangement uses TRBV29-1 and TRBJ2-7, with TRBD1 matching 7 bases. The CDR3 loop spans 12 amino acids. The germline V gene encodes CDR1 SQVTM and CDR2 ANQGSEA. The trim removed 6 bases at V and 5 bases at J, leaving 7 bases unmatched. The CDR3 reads CSVAQGDDEQYF. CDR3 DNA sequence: TGCAGCGTAGCGCAGGGGGATGACGAGCAGTACTTC.

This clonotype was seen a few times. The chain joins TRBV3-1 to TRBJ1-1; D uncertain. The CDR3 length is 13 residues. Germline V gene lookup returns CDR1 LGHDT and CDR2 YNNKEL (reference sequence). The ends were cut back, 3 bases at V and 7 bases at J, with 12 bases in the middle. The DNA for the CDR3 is TGTGCCAGCAGCCATCGGGGTGCTCTTGAAGCTTTCTTT. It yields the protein CASSHRGALEAFF.

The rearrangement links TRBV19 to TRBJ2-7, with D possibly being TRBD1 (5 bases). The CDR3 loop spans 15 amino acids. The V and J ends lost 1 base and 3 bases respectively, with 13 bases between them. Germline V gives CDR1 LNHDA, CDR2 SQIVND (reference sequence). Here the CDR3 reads CASSIAPRQLYEQYF. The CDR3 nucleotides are TGTGCCAGTAGTATAGCCCCTCGACAGCTCTACGAGCAGTACTTC. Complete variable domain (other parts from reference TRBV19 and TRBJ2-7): DGGITQSPKYLFRKEGQNVTLSCEQNLNHDAMYWYRQDPGQGLRLIYYSQIVNDFQKGDIAEGYSVSREKKESFPLTVTSAQKNPTAFYLCASSIAPRQLYEQYFGPGTRLTVT.

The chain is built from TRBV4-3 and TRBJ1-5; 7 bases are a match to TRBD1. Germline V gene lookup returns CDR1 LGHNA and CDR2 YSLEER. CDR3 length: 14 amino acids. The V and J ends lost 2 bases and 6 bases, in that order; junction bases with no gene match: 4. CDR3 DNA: TGCGCCAGCAGCCAATCCCAGGGGGGTCAGCCCCAGCATTTT. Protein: CASSQSQGGQPQHF.

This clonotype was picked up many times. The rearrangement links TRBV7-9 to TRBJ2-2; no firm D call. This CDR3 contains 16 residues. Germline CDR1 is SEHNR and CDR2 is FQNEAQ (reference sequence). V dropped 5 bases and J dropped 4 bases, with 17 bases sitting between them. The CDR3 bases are TGTGCCAGCAGCCACCAGCCCCCCCCCGTCACCGGGGAGCTGTTTTTT. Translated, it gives CASSHQPPPVTGELFF.

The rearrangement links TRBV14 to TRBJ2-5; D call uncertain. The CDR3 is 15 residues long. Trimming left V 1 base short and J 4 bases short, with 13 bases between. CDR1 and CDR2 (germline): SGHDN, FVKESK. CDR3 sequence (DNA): TGTGCCAGCAGCCAAGGTGACCGATGGGGAGAGACCCAGTACTTC. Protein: CASSQGDRWGETQYF.

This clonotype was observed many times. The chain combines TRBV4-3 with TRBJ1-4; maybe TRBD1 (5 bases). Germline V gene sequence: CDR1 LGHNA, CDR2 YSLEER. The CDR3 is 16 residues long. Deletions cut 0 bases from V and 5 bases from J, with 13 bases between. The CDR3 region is CASSQDYRGLNEKLFF. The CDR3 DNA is TGCGCCAGCAGCCAAGATTACCGGGGACTGAATGAAAAACTGTTTTTT.

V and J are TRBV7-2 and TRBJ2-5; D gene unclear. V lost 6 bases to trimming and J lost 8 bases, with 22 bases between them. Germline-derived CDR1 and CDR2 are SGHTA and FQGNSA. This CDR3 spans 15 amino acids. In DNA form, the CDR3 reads TGTGCCAGCAGTCCAATTTGGACCCCCTGGAATACCCAGTACTTC. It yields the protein CASSPIWTPWNTQYF.

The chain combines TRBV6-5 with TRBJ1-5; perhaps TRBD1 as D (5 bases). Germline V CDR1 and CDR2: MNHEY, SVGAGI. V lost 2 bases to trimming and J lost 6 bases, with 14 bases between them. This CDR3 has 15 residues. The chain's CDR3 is CASSYTGGHGQPQHF. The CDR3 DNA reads TGTGCCAGCAGTTACACAGGCGGGCACGGTCAGCCCCAGCATTTT.

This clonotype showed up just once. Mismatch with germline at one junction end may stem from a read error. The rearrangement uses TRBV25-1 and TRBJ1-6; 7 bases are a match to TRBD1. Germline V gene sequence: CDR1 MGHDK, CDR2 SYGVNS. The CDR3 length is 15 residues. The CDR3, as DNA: TGTGCCGGCAGTGGCAACAGGGGCGGAGGTTCACCCCTCCACTTT. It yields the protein CAGSGNRGGGSPLHF.

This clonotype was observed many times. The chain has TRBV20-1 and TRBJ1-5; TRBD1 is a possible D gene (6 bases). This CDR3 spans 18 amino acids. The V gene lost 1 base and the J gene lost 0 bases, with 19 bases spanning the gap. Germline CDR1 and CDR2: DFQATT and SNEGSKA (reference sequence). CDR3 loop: CSARVSGHNLYSNQPQHF. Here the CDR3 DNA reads TGCAGTGCTAGAGTTTCGGGACACAACCTGTATAGCAATCAGCCCCAGCATTTT.

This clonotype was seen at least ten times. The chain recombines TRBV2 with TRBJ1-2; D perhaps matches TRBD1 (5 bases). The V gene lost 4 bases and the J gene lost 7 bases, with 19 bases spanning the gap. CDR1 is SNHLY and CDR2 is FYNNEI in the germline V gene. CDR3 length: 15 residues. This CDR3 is CASSATGRAVGGYTF. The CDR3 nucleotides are TGTGCCAGCAGTGCCACAGGTCGGGCGGTTGGTGGCTACACCTTC.